The 2 T cell receptor beta chains below were found in one sample sequenced in a study of CD8+ T cells in alopecia areata. RNA extraction was followed by reverse transcription into cDNA, which acted as the sequencing template. Sequenced by immunoSEQ multiplex PCR; TCRdb stores in-frame clones only, minus some. The table records 100,000 to 150,000 clones, over 55% of them present only once. Documented treatment: oral pan-JAK inhibitor, 5-10 mg twice daily. Specimen: CD4+ T cells sorted from blood, collected at week 4, from a patient treated with tofacitinib. The source is a human donor with alopecia areata.

The V gene is TRBV1, the J gene TRBJ2-3; the D segment call TRBD2 is taken from the table without a DNA check. TRBV1 is termed a pseudogene. The length of the CDR3 is 19 residues. The CDR3 is CTSSQRWPDLAGSTDTQYF. The CDR3 DNA is TGCACCAGCAGCCAAAGGTGGCCCGACCTAGCGGGGAGCACAGATACGCAGTATTTT.

The rearrangement joins TRBV7-9 to TRBJ2-2; tentatively, D is TRBD1 or TRBD2 (6 bases each). V was trimmed by 5 bases and J by 4 bases, leaving 20 bases between them. The CDR3 covers 17 residues. In germline, CDR1 is SEHNR, CDR2 FQNEAQ (reference sequence). This CDR3 is CASSPRGVRTGTGELFF. For the CDR3, the DNA is TGTGCCAGCAGCCCGAGGGGGGTCAGGACGGGCACCGGGGAGCTGTTTTTT.